A single sample gave rise to the 26 T cell receptor beta chains below, sequenced in a study of blood T cell repertoires in COVID-19. Some clones are missing from TCRdb's copy, which holds only in-frame ones; the method was immunoSEQ multiplex PCR. The data contain 270,000 or so clones, 84% of them singletons. What was sequenced was peripheral blood. The receptors derive from a human donor with COVID-19, enrolled during active disease. The donor label of this sample is uncertain.

The chain combines TRBV3-1 (or the pseudogene TRBV3-2) with TRBJ1-6; D gene unclear. Germline V gene data show CDR1 as LGHDT and CDR2 as YNNKEL (reference sequence). V was clipped by 3 bases and J by 13 bases, with 13 bases between them. The CDR3 is made up of 13 amino acids. The CDR3 spells CASSHGPSAPLHF. The CDR3 DNA reads as TGTGCCAGCAGCCATGGGCCCTCAGCTCCCCTCCACTTT.

The table lists this clone with a count of one. This chain links TRBV30 with TRBJ2-7; 10 bases line up with TRBD1. CDR3 length: 13 amino acids. After removal of 6 bases from V and 1 base from J, the junction contained 3 bases not matched to a gene. The germline V gene encodes CDR1 GTSNPN and CDR2 SVGIG (reference sequence). The chain's CDR3 is CACGTGVSYEQYF. In DNA, the CDR3 is TGTGCCTGTGGGACAGGGGTTTCCTACGAGCAGTACTTC. Using reference TRBV30 and TRBJ2-7 for the parts outside the CDR3, the full variable domain is SQTIHQWPATLVQPVGSPLSLECTVEGTSNPNLYWYRQAAGRGLQLLFYSVGIGQISSEVPQNLSASRPQDRQFILSSKKLLLSDSGFYLCACGTGVSYEQYFGPGTRLTVT.

V and J are TRBV6-5 and TRBJ1-1; a weak D match, TRBD1 (5 bases). Germline V gene sequence: CDR1 MNHEY, CDR2 SVGAGI. Trimming stripped 5 bases from V and 2 bases from J, with 12 bases between. CDR3 length: 14 residues. The CDR3 region has the DNA TGTGCCAGCAGTCCTGGGACTCATAACACTGAAGCTTTCTTT. This translates into CASSPGTHNTEAFF.

This clone was seen only a few times. The chain joins TRBV3-1 (or the pseudogene TRBV3-2) to TRBJ2-1, with 7 nucleotides matching TRBD2. The germline gives CDR1 LGHDT, CDR2 YNNKEL (reference sequence). This CDR3 comprises 15 residues. The V segment lost 2 bases and the J segment 8 bases; nucleotides outside the gene matches: 9. The CDR3, as DNA: TGTGCCAGCAGCCAATTTGCGGGAGAACGCTATGAGCAGTTCTTC. Its translation: CASSQFAGERYEQFF.

The rearrangement uses TRBV29-1 and TRBJ2-1; 9 nucleotides match TRBD1. J gave up 6 bases and V 7 bases, and 7 bases lay outside the gene matches. The germline V gene has CDR1 SQVTM and CDR2 ANQGSEA. This CDR3 is 13 amino acids long. This CDR3 reads CSAQLGQGNEQFF. The DNA for the CDR3 is TGCAGCGCCCAATTGGGACAGGGCAATGAGCAGTTCTTC.

DNA of the CDR3: TGTGCCAGCAGCAAGACACCGGGACAAGGTTATGGCTACACCTTC. Protein sequence: CASSKTPGQGYGYTF. V gene TRBV7-3 combines with J gene TRBJ1-2; the D gene is possibly TRBD1 (6 bases). CDR1 and CDR2 from the germline V gene are SGHTA and FQGTGA. Trimming pared 5 bases from V and 5 bases from J, leaving 18 bases between. The CDR3 spans 15 residues.

This clone is a singleton in its sample. The rearrangement links TRBV21-1 to TRBJ1-5; TRBD1, the D gene given by the table, was not confirmed from the DNA. TRBV21-1 is tagged as a pseudogene. CDR3 size: 16 residues. DNA of the CDR3: TGTGCCAGCAGGGGGACAGGGGGCGAGGACAATCAGCCCCAGCATTTT. This translates into CASRGTGGEDNQPQHF.

The V gene is TRBV11-2, the J gene TRBJ2-1; 7 bases are shared with TRBD2. In germline, CDR1 is SGHAT, CDR2 FQNNGV. The J segment lost 0 bases and the V segment lost 1 base, leaving 12 bases of the junction unmatched. The CDR3 is 19 amino acids. DNA of the CDR3: TGTGCCAGCAGCTTAGTAAGCGCGGGAGTTGACGGCTCCTACAATGAGCAGTTCTTC. Amino acid sequence: CASSLVSAGVDGSYNEQFF.

The chain joins TRBV27 to TRBJ1-1; possibly TRBD1 for D (6 bases). The germline gives CDR1 MNHEY, CDR2 SMNVEV (reference sequence). The V end lost 6 bases, the J end lost 6 bases, and 17 bases lay between the germline ends. This CDR3 has 14 residues. CDR3 protein: CASSPWGRKAEAFF. CDR3 DNA: TGTGCCAGCAGCCCCTGGGGGCGAAAGGCTGAAGCTTTCTTT.

The chain is built from TRBV29-1 and TRBJ1-4, with D possibly TRBD1 on 5 matching bases. This CDR3 spans 13 amino acids. V was shortened by 3 bases and J by 1 base, with 6 bases between the two germline ends. The germline gives CDR1 SQVTM, CDR2 ANQGSEA. CDR3 residues: CSVEGGTNEKLFF. Written as DNA, the CDR3 is TGCAGCGTTGAGGGGGGAACTAATGAAAAACTGTTTTTT.

The chain is built from TRBV5-4 and TRBJ2-3; possibly TRBD1 for D (6 bases). The V and J ends lost 5 bases and 2 bases respectively, with 12 bases between them. Germline V lookup: CDR1 SGHNT, CDR2 YYREEE (reference sequence). This CDR3 is 14 amino acids long. DNA of the CDR3: TGTGCCAGCAGTTCGGACAGATCCACAGATACGCAGTATTTT. This sequence encodes CASSSDRSTDTQYF.

The chain links TRBV19 to TRBJ2-6, with a tentative D call TRBD2 (7 bases). Trimming took off 4 bases at V and 0 bases at J, with 10 bases between the two ends. Per germline, CDR1 LNHDA and CDR2 SQIVND (reference sequence). The CDR3 runs to 16 residues. CDR3 nucleotides: TGTGCCAGTAGTAGGGGGGGCGGCTCTGGGGCCAACGTCCTGACTTTC. It translates to CASSRGGGSGANVLTF.

This chain connects TRBV30 to TRBJ1-4; 10 bases are shared with TRBD1. CDR3 size: 15 residues. Trimming removed 3 bases from V and 7 bases from J; junction bases left unmatched: 8. CDR1 GTSNPN and CDR2 SVGIG come from the germline V gene (reference sequence). DNA for the CDR3: TGTGCCTGGAGACCTTTCGGACAGGGGGGTGAAAAACTGTTTTTT. The encoded protein is CAWRPFGQGGEKLFF.

The CDR3, as DNA: TGTGCCAGCAGCCCCCGGGGGACCTATGTCGGGACCCAGTACTTC. Translation gives CASSPRGTYVGTQYF. J is TRBJ2-5 and V is TRBV28; a possible D gene is TRBD2 (6 bases). The germline V and J ends were trimmed by 6 bases and 7 bases, with 21 bases remaining between them. This CDR3 comprises 15 residues. Germline V gives CDR1 MDHEN, CDR2 SYDVKM.

The chain combines TRBV19 with TRBJ1-2, with D maybe TRBD1 (6 bases). Trimming removed 6 bases at V and 4 bases at J, with 12 bases between. The germline V gene encodes CDR1 LNHDA and CDR2 SQIVND (reference sequence). The CDR3 covers 13 residues. CDR3 DNA: TGTGCCAGTAGCCAGGGGCCCTCCTATGGCTACACCTTC. Protein sequence: CASSQGPSYGYTF.

The chain recombines TRBV9 with TRBJ2-1; 8 bases fit TRBD2. CDR3 length equals 15 residues. The V gene's germline CDR1 is SGDLS and CDR2 YYNGEE. V shed 0 bases and J 8 bases; nucleotides not matched to a gene: 7. CDR3 DNA sequence: TGTGCCAGCAGCGTAGCTTGGACTAGCTTCCATGAGCAGTTCTTC. This sequence encodes CASSVAWTSFHEQFF.

The gene calls are TRBV2 and TRBJ2-7; TRBD2 aligns across 10 bases. The CDR3 contains 16 residues. V dropped 2 bases and J dropped 4; count of bases not matched to a gene: 8. Germline CDR1 reads SNHLY; CDR2 reads FYNNEI. CDR3 amino acids: CASSEFRTSGLYEQYF. The DNA for the CDR3 is TGTGCCAGCAGTGAATTTCGGACTAGCGGATTATACGAGCAGTACTTC.

The J gene is TRBJ1-5, the V gene TRBV19; a weak D match, TRBD1 (5 bases). The V end lost 6 bases, the J end lost 3 bases, and 12 bases lay between the germline ends. The germline V gene encodes CDR1 LNHDA and CDR2 SQIVND (reference sequence). The length of the CDR3 is 14 residues. CDR3 in DNA: TGTGCCAGTAGAGTAACGGGGGACAATCAGCCCCAGCATTTT. This translates into CASRVTGDNQPQHF.

This clone appeared a single time. The rearrangement uses TRBV5-6 and TRBJ2-4; a weak D match, TRBD1 (7 bases). CDR3 length: 13 amino acids. Trimming shortened V by 6 bases and J by 8 bases, and 15 bases separated the two germline ends. Germline V gene sequence: CDR1 SGHDT, CDR2 YYEEEE. For the CDR3, the DNA is TGTGCCAGCAAGGGGGCCGGAGGGCACATTCAGTACTTC. This encodes CASKGAGGHIQYF. The full variable domain, rest sourced from reference TRBV5-6 and TRBJ2-4, is DAGVTQSPTHLIKTRGQQVTLRCSPKSGHDTVSWYQQALGQGPQFIFQYYEEEERQRGNFPDRFSGHQFPNYSSELNVNALLLGDSALYLCASKGAGGHIQYFGAGTRLSVL.

This rearrangement joins TRBV25-1 to TRBJ1-2; D unclear. The CDR3 is 12 residues long. The V gene lost 4 bases and the J gene lost 7 bases, with 10 bases spanning the gap. Germline CDR1 reads MGHDK; CDR2 reads SYGVNS. CDR3 DNA: TGTGCCAGCAGTGTCCCGTTGGCTGGCTACACCTTC. It codes for CASSVPLAGYTF.

This chain joins TRBV11-2 and TRBJ1-1, with D perhaps TRBD1 (5 bases). CDR3 length equals 13 residues. The germline V gene has CDR1 SGHAT and CDR2 FQNNGV. The V end lost 5 bases, the J end lost 3 bases, and 10 bases lay between the germline ends. Here the CDR3 reads CASSRNRYTEAFF. Written as DNA, the CDR3 is TGTGCCAGCAGCCGAAACAGGTACACTGAAGCTTTCTTT.

V gene TRBV28 combines with J gene TRBJ2-1, with D perhaps matching TRBD1 (6 bases). Trimming took off 4 bases at V and 3 bases at J, with 13 bases between the two ends. Germline values: CDR1 MDHEN, CDR2 SYDVKM. The CDR3 totals 15 residues. CDR3 sequence: CASSYRALNYNEQFF. The CDR3 DNA sequence: TGTGCCAGCAGTTACAGGGCCCTCAACTACAATGAGCAGTTCTTC. The full variable domain, with the rest looked up from reference TRBV28 and TRBJ2-1, is DVKVTQSSRYLVKRTGEKVFLECVQDMDHENMFWYRQDPGLGLRLIYFSYDVKMKEKGDIPEGYSVSREKKERFSLILESASTNQTSMYLCASSYRALNYNEQFFGPGTRLTVL.

The genes are TRBV7-2 and TRBJ2-1; D is possibly TRBD2 (6 bases). Germline V gene sequence: CDR1 SGHTA, CDR2 FQGNSA. V shed 5 bases and J shed 4 bases, with 15 bases lying between them. The CDR3 extends over 15 amino acids. The CDR3 here is CASSPLIGGYNEQFF. DNA for the CDR3: TGTGCCAGCAGCCCCCTAATTGGGGGGTACAATGAGCAGTTCTTC.

The chain carries TRBV12-5 and TRBJ2-1, with D maybe TRBD2 (6 bases). Germline assignment: CDR1 LGHNT and CDR2 FRNRAP. V gave up 8 bases and J gave up 2 bases, with 13 bases separating them. CDR3 size: 14 residues. CDR3 region: CASFGTFPYNEQFF. The CDR3 DNA reads TGTGCTAGTTTTGGGACTTTCCCCTACAATGAGCAGTTCTTC.

This clone has more than one count but fewer than ten. The rearrangement joins TRBV29-1 to TRBJ1-4, with D hard to call. Germline CDR1 reads SQVTM; CDR2 reads ANQGSEA. The V and J ends lost 1 base and 10 bases respectively, with 19 bases between them. The CDR3 is made up of 15 amino acids. Here the CDR3 DNA reads TGCAGCGTTGAAGGTCAAGAGTCTTCTAGTCGAAAACTGTTTTTT. Amino acid sequence: CSVEGQESSSRKLFF.

The rearrangement joins TRBV29-1 to TRBJ2-5; 8 bases agree with TRBD1. This CDR3 spans 14 amino acids. CDR1 is SQVTM and CDR2 is ANQGSEA in the germline V gene. V shed 7 bases, J shed 2 bases, and the junction held 9 bases outside the gene matches. DNA for the CDR3: TGCAGCGCCGGCCCGCGGACAGGGCAAGAGACCCAGTACTTC. Translating gives CSAGPRTGQETQYF.